This record concerns one TCR beta chain sequence. What it binds is not known. This CDR3 has 14 residues. Germline CDR1 GTSNPN, CDR2 SVGIG (reference sequence). Losses at the gene ends were 3 bases for V and 4 bases for J; bases not matched to a gene: 6. The data were obtained in a study of CD8+ T cells in alopecia areata. Across the whole study: In an open-label trial, patients got 5 to 10 mg tofacitinib twice daily. Findings of the study overall: Scalp samples also yield sequences of resident alphabeta T cells from normal skin.

Peripheral blood and lesional scalp punch biopsies were taken from alopecia areata patients. Isolated RNA was reverse transcribed into cDNA used as the sequencing template. Measured with immunoSEQ multiplex PCR; TCRdb has only the in-frame clones, and not every one. The sample contains about 250,000 clones, approximately 61% of which appear only once. The J gene is TRBJ1-1, the V gene TRBV30, with 9 positions matching TRBD1. This specimen consisted of CD4+ T cells sorted from blood, obtained at week 0. This receptor was obtained from a human donor with alopecia areata. CDR3 sequence: CAWSKTGGITEAFF. CDR3 DNA sequence: TGTGCCTGGAGCAAGACAGGGGGGATCACTGAAGCTTTCTTT.